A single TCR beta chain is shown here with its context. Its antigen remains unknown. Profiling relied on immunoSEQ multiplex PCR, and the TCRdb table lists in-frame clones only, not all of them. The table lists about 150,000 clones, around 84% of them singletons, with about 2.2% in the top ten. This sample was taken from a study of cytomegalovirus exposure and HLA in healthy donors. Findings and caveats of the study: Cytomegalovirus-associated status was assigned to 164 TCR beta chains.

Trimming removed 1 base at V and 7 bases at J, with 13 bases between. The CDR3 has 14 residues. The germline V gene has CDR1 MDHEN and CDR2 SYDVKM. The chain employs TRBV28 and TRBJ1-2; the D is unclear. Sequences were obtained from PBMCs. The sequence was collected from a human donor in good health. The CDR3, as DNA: TGTGCCAGCAGTTTATTGGCGGGGATGGGTGGCTACACCTTC. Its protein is CASSLLAGMGGYTF.